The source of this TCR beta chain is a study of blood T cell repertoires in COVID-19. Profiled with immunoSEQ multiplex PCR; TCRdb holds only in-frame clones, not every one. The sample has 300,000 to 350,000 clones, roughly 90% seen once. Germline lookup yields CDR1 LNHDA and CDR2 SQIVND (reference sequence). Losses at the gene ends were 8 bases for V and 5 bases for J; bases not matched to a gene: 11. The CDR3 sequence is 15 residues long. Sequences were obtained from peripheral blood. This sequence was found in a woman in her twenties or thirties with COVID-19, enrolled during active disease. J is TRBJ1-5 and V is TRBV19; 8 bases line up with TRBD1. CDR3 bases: TGTGCCAGTGGGAATGACAGGGGCGGTGATCAGCCCCAGCATTTT. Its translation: CASGNDRGGDQPQHF. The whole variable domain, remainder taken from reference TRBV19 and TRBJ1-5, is DGGITQSPKYLFRKEGQNVTLSCEQNLNHDAMYWYRQDPGQGLRLIYYSQIVNDFQKGDIAEGYSVSREKKESFPLTVTSAQKNPTAFYLCASGNDRGGDQPQHFGDGTRLSIL.